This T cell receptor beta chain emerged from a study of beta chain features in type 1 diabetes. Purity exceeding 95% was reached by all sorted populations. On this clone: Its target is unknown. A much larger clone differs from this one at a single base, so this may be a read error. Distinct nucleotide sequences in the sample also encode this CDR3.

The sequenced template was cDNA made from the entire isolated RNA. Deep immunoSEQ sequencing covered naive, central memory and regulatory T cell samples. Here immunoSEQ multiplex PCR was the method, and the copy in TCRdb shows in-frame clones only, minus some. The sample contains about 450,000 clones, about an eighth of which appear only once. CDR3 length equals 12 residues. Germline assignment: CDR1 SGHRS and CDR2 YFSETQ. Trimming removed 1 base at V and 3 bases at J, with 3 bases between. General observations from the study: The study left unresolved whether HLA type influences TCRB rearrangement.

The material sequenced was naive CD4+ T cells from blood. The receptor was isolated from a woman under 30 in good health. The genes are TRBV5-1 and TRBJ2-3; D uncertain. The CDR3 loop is CASSLSTDTQYF. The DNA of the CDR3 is TGCGCCAGCAGCTTGAGTACAGATACGCAGTATTTT.